The 14 T cell receptor beta chains below come from one sample, sequenced in a study of blood T cell repertoires in COVID-19. The assay was immunoSEQ multiplex PCR, and TCRdb's table has in-frame clones only and misses some. The data contain fewer than 300,000 clones, approximately 93% of them singletons. The specimen sequenced was peripheral blood. The receptors were gathered from a young woman with COVID-19, enrolled during active disease.

The CDR3 sequence: CASSLEGIFGYTF. CDR3 sequence (DNA): TGTGCCAGCAGTTTGGAGGGAATCTTCGGCTACACCTTC. The J gene is TRBJ1-2, the V gene TRBV12-3 or TRBV12-4; D unresolved. The CDR3 loop spans 13 amino acids. The V end was cut by 3 bases, the J end by 8 bases, with 13 bases between.

This rearrangement joins TRBV19 to TRBJ2-1, with 7 bases lining up with TRBD1. The germline V gene encodes CDR1 LNHDA and CDR2 SQIVND (reference sequence). This CDR3 contains 14 residues. The trim removed 10 bases at V and 5 bases at J, leaving 11 bases unmatched. CDR3 protein: CATRVGDSNNEQFF. CDR3 coding DNA: TGTGCCACCCGAGTTGGGGACAGCAACAATGAGCAGTTCTTC.

The rearrangement links TRBV25-1 to TRBJ1-3, with D perhaps matching TRBD1 (6 bases). V dropped 1 base and J dropped 4 bases, with 11 bases sitting between them. The CDR3 has 15 residues. In germline, CDR1 is MGHDK, CDR2 SYGVNS. CDR3 coding DNA: TGTGCCAGCAGTGAATGGGGGGGCACCGGAAACACCATATATTTT. Translated, it gives CASSEWGGTGNTIYF.

About this clone: The conserved phenylalanine or tryptophan is not found at the CDR3 terminus, so this likely reflects a read error. It is unclear where the CDR3 begins or ends on the DNA, so no DNA is shown, and the CDR3 is as TCRdb lists it. The V call is TRBV11-3, the J call TRBJ2-4; whether TRBD1, the table's D call, matches the DNA was not checked. Germline CDR1 reads SGHNT; CDR2 reads YENEEA. The CDR3 is 9 amino acids in total, end residues counted. The CDR3 reads CASSQEPGP.

V usage is TRBV27 and J usage is TRBJ2-1; 11 nucleotides line up with TRBD2. The germline gives CDR1 MNHEY, CDR2 SMNVEV (reference sequence). The CDR3 covers 13 residues. The CDR3 here is CAAGTSGYNEQFF. The CDR3 nucleotides are TGTGCGGCAGGGACTAGCGGTTACAATGAGCAGTTCTTC.

This chain connects TRBV5-1 to TRBJ2-1, with TRBD2 matching 13 bases. In germline, CDR1 is SGHRS, CDR2 YFSETQ. There are 16 residues in the CDR3. After removal of 0 bases from V and 8 bases from J, the junction contained 5 bases not matched to a gene. The CDR3 coding sequence is TGCGCCAGCAGCTTGGAAACTAGCGGGAGGGCCTATGAGCAGTTCTTC. This codes for CASSLETSGRAYEQFF. Based on the CDR3 plus reference TRBV5-1 and TRBJ2-1, the full variable domain is KAGVTQTPRYLIKTRGQQVTLSCSPISGHRSVSWYQQTPGQGLQFLFEYFSETQRNKGNFPGRFSGRQFSNSRSEMNVSTLELGDSALYLCASSLETSGRAYEQFFGPGTRLTVL.

The chain joins TRBV19 to TRBJ2-1; a possible D gene is TRBD2 (6 bases). This CDR3 is built from 15 residues. CDR1 is LNHDA and CDR2 is SQIVND in the germline V gene (reference sequence). Trimming removed 6 bases at V and 6 bases at J, with 18 bases between. CDR3 region: CASRTSHATPNEQFF. CDR3 in DNA: TGTGCCAGTAGAACTAGCCATGCAACCCCCAATGAGCAGTTCTTC. The whole variable domain, remainder taken from reference TRBV19 and TRBJ2-1, is DGGITQSPKYLFRKEGQNVTLSCEQNLNHDAMYWYRQDPGQGLRLIYYSQIVNDFQKGDIAEGYSVSREKKESFPLTVTSAQKNPTAFYLCASRTSHATPNEQFFGPGTRLTVL.

This clone was recorded only once. This chain connects TRBV18 to TRBJ2-2; 15 nucleotides match TRBD2. After removal of 6 bases from V and 2 bases from J, the junction contained 4 bases not matched to a gene. This CDR3 region has 17 residues. Germline CDR1 is KGHSH and CDR2 is LQKENI. CDR3 loop: CASSGLAGGLNTGELFF. In DNA, the CDR3 is TGTGCCAGCTCGGGACTAGCGGGAGGCCTTAACACCGGGGAGCTGTTTTTT.

The chain combines TRBV7-2 with TRBJ1-1, with 7 nucleotides matching TRBD1. Germline-derived CDR1 and CDR2 are SGHTA and FQGNSA. The V gene end was trimmed by 5 bases and the J gene end by 5 bases; junction bases not matched to a gene: 8. CDR3 length: 14 residues. CDR3 nucleotides: TGTGCCAGCAGCCTACAGGGGCTGATTACTGAAGCTTTCTTT. It encodes CASSLQGLITEAFF.

V usage is TRBV19 and J usage is TRBJ2-7, with a tentative D call TRBD1 (5 bases). The germline V gene has CDR1 LNHDA and CDR2 SQIVND (reference sequence). Deletions cut 5 bases from V and 1 base from J, with 18 bases between. The CDR3 has 16 residues. CDR3 region: CASSSQGHPISYEQYF. The CDR3 region has the DNA TGTGCCAGTAGTTCCCAGGGTCACCCTATATCCTACGAGCAGTACTTC.

V is TRBV11-2 and J is TRBJ1-2; 8 bases agree with TRBD1. Germline V gene sequence: CDR1 SGHAT, CDR2 FQNNGV. The CDR3 sequence is 14 residues long. V was pared by 3 bases and J by 8 bases, with 8 bases of the junction left unmatched. CDR3 nucleotides: TGTGCCAGCAGCTTGACGGACAGGGTAGAGGGCTACACCTTC. It is translated as CASSLTDRVEGYTF.

V and J are TRBV5-8 and TRBJ1-2; possibly TRBD1 for D (6 bases). Looked up from germline, CDR1 is SGHTS and CDR2 is YDEGEE. V was trimmed by 4 bases and J by 9 bases, leaving 7 bases between them. This CDR3 is 10 amino acids long. This CDR3 is CASSRDSYTF. Written as DNA, the CDR3 is TGTGCCAGCAGCCGGGACAGCTACACCTTC.

This rearrangement joins TRBV5-1 to TRBJ2-7; 7 nucleotides line up with TRBD2. Germline CDR1 reads SGHRS; CDR2 reads YFSETQ. The V segment lost 0 bases and the J segment 6 bases; nucleotides outside the gene matches: 9. The CDR3 length is 15 residues. For the CDR3, the DNA is TGCGCCAGCAGCTTGGTCGGACTAGATACGGGCGAGCAGTACTTC. This translates into CASSLVGLDTGEQYF.

The CDR3 region has the DNA TGTGCCAGCAGCCCCCGGCGGGGGCCATACAATGAGCAGTTCTTC. Its translation: CASSPRRGPYNEQFF. V gene TRBV6-6 combines with J gene TRBJ2-1, with a weak D call TRBD2 (7 bases). V was trimmed by 6 bases and J by 4 bases, leaving 16 bases between them. This CDR3 is built from 15 residues. Per germline, CDR1 MNHNY and CDR2 SVGAGI (reference sequence).